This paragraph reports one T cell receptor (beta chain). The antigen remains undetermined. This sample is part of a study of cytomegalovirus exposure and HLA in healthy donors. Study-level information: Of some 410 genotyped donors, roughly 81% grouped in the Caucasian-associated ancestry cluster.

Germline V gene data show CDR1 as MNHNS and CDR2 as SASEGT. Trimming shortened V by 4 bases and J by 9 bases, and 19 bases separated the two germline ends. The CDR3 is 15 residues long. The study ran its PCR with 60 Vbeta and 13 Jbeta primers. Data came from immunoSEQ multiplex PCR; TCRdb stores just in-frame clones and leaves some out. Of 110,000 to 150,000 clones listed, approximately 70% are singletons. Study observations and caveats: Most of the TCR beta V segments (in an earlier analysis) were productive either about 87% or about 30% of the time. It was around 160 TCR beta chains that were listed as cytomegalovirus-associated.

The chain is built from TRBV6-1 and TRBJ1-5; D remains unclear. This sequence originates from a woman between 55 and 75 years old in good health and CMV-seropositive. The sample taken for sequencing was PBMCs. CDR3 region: CASSATGVNERPQHF. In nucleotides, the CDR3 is TGTGCCAGCAGTGCCACCGGAGTTAACGAGAGGCCCCAGCATTTT.